This T cell receptor (beta chain) derives from a study of blood T cell repertoires in COVID-19. The length of the CDR3 is 14 residues. Germline values: CDR1 MNHEY, CDR2 SVGAGI. J was trimmed by 8 bases and V by 6 bases; bases with no gene match: 9. In the original processing: Amplification of reference gene primers provided the estimated nucleated cell counts. Only in-frame clones appear in the TCRdb table, and some are missing; sequencing was by immunoSEQ multiplex PCR. The V and J calls and clone size were taken over from that table, and D and trimming were inferred from the DNA. Of under 200,000 clones listed, approximately 74% are singletons.

The V gene is TRBV6-5, the J gene TRBJ1-2; 10 positions agree with TRBD1. The clonotype comes from a woman at least 80 years old with acute or convalescent COVID-19. The sequenced material came from peripheral blood. The DNA of the CDR3 is TGTGCCAGCAGCATCGGGACAGGGGAATTAGGCTACACCTTC. Protein product: CASSIGTGELGYTF.